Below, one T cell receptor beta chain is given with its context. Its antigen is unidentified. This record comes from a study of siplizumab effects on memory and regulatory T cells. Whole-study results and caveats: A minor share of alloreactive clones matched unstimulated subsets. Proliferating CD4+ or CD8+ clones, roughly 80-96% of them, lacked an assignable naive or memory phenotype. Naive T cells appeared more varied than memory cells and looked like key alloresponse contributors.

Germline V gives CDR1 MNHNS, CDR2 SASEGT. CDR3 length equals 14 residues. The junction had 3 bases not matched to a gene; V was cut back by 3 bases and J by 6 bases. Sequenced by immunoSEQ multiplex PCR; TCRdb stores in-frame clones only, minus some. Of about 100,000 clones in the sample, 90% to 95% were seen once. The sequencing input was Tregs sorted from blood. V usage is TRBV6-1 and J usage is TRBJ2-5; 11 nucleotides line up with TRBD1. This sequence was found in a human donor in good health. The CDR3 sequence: CASSDGQGAKTQYF. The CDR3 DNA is TGTGCCAGCAGTGATGGACAGGGGGCGAAGACCCAGTACTTC.